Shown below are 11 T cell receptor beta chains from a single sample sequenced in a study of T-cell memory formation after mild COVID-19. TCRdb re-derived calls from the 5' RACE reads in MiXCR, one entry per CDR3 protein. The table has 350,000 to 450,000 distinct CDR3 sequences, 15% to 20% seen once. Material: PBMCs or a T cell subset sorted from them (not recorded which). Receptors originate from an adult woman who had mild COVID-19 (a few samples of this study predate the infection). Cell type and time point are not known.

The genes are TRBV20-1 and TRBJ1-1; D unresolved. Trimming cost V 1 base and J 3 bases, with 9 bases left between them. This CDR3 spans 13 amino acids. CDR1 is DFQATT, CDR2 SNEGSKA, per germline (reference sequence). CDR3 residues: CSARVFGHTEAFF. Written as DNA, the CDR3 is TGCAGTGCTAGAGTATTCGGACACACTGAAGCTTTCTTT.

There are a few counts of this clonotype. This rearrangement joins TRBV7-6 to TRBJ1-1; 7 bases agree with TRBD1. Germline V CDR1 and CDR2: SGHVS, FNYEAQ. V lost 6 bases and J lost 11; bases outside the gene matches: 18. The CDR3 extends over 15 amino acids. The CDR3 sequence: CASSEGTVLQSGAFF. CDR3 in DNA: TGTGCCAGCAGTGAGGGGACAGTACTACAGTCGGGGGCTTTCTTT.

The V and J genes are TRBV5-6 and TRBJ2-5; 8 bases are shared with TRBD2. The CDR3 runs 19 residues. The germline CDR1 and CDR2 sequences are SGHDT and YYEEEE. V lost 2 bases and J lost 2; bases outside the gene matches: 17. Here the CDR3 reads CASSFKPGGGRTLQETQYF. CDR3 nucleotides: TGTGCCAGCAGCTTTAAGCCCGGGGGGGGTCGGACTCTACAAGAGACCCAGTACTTC.

CDR3 in DNA: TGTGCCAGTAGTATTCAGGACAATCAGCCCCAGCATTTT. Encoded protein: CASSIQDNQPQHF. The V gene is TRBV19, the J gene TRBJ1-5; D not resolved. Germline V gives CDR1 LNHDA, CDR2 SQIVND (reference sequence). Trimming stripped 3 bases from V and 3 bases from J, with 6 bases between. The CDR3 length is 13 residues.

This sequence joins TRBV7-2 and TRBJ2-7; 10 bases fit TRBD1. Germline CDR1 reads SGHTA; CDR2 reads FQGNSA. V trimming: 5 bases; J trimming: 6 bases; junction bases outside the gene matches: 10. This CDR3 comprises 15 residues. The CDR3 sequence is CASSSTPGQGIEQYF. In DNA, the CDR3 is TGTGCCAGCAGCAGTACCCCGGGACAGGGGATCGAGCAGTACTTC.

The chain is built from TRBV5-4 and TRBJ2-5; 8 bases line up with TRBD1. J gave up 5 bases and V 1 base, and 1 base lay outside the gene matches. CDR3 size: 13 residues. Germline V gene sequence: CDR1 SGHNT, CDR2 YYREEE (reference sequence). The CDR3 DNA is TGTGCCAGCAGCTTGCGACAGGGGGAGACCCAGTACTTC. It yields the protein CASSLRQGETQYF.

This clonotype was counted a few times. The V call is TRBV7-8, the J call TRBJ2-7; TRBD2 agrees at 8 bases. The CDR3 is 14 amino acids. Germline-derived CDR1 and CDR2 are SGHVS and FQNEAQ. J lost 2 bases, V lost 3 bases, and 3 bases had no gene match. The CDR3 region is CASSFLAGTYEQYF. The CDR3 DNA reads TGTGCCAGCAGCTTTCTAGCGGGCACCTACGAGCAGTACTTC. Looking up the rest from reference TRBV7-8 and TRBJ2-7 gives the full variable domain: GAGVSQSPRYKVAKRGQDVALRCDPISGHVSLFWYQQALGQGPEFLTYFQNEAQLDKSGLPSDRFFAERPEGSVSTLKIQRTQQEDSAVYLCASSFLAGTYEQYFGPGTRLTVT.

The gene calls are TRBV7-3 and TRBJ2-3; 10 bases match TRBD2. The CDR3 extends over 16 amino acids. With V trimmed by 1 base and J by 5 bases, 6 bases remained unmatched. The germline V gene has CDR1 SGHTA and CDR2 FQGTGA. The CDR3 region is CASSLNLAGVGDTQYF. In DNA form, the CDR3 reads TGTGCCAGCAGCTTAAACCTAGCGGGAGTAGGAGATACGCAGTATTTT.

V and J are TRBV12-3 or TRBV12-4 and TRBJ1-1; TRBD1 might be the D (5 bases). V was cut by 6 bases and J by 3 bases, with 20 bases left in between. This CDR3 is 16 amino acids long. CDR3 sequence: CASRDTGEARDTEAFF. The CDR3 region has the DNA TGTGCCAGCAGGGACACGGGGGAAGCGCGGGACACTGAAGCTTTCTTT.

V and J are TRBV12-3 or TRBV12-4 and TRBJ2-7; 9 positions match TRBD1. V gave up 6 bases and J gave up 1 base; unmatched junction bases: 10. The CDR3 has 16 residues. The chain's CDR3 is CASSPSPGQGSYEQYF. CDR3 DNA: TGTGCCAGCAGCCCTAGCCCGGGACAGGGATCCTACGAGCAGTACTTC.

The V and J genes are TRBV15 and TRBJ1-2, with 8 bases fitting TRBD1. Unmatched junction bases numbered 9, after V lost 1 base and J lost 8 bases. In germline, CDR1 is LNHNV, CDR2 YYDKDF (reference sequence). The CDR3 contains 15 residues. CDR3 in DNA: TGTGCCACCAGCAGAGTGCGGCAGGGGGCTTTAGGCTACACCTTC. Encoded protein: CATSRVRQGALGYTF.